The 3 T cell receptor beta chains listed next were all sequenced from one sample in a study of cytomegalovirus exposure and HLA in healthy donors. Both 60 Vbeta primers and 13 Jbeta primers went into the PCR. The repertoire was sequenced with immunoSEQ multiplex PCR; TCRdb's copy has only in-frame clones and lacks some. The data contain 110,000 to 150,000 clones, 75% of them singletons. Sequencing used PBMCs. The receptors come from a man aged 40-49 years in good health and CMV-seronegative.

This chain joins TRBV25-1 and TRBJ2-7; D unresolved. This CDR3 contains 11 residues. Germline CDR1 is MGHDK and CDR2 is SYGVNS. Trimming removed 4 bases from V and 6 bases from J, with 7 bases in between. CDR3 coding DNA: TGTGCCAGCAGTGTCAACAGCGAGCAGTACTTC. Translation gives CASSVNSEQYF.

This rearrangement joins TRBV29-1 to TRBJ2-7; D may be TRBD2 (7 bases). This CDR3 comprises 14 residues. V was trimmed by 5 bases and J by 0 bases, leaving 14 bases between them. Germline V gives CDR1 SQVTM, CDR2 ANQGSEA. CDR3 protein: CSVFARGASYEQYF. For the CDR3, the DNA is TGCAGCGTTTTCGCCCGGGGGGCCTCCTACGAGCAGTACTTC.

The chain carries TRBV7-3 and TRBJ1-1; no reliable D call. There are 15 residues in the CDR3. Germline CDR1 SGHTA, CDR2 FQGTGA. V lost 5 bases, J lost 1 base, and 14 bases lay in between. The chain's CDR3 is CASSLGRTANTEAFF. CDR3 DNA sequence: TGTGCCAGCAGCCTGGGGAGGACGGCGAACACTGAAGCTTTCTTT. The full variable domain, with the rest looked up from reference TRBV7-3 and TRBJ1-1, is GAGVSQTPSNKVTEKGKYVELRCDPISGHTALYWYRQSLGQGPEFLIYFQGTGAADDSGLPNDRFFAVRPEGSVSTLKIQRTERGDSAVYLCASSLGRTANTEAFFGQGTRLTVV.